The 21 T cell receptor beta chains below all came from one sample that was sequenced in a study of T cells in Graves' hyperthyroidism and ophthalmopathy. TCR beta CDR3 sequences were amplified from RNA transcripts. Researchers ran a first-round RT-PCR on the TCR CDR3 using the HTBI primer set. TCRdb re-analysed the multiplex PCR reads in MiXCR, keeping a single row per CDR3 protein. Counted here are roughly 500,000 distinct CDR3 sequences, 40% to 55% occurring once; the ten biggest clones make up 35% to 50%. The sample taken for sequencing was peripheral blood or thyroid tissue (not recorded which). These receptors were collected from an adult woman with Graves' disease, either hyperthyroidism or ophthalmopathy (not recorded which).

This clonotype was detected ten times or more. The rearrangement links TRBV12-3 or TRBV12-4 to TRBJ1-2, with D maybe TRBD1 (5 bases). The CDR3 is 14 residues long. V lost 1 base, J lost 8 bases, and 14 bases lay in between. The CDR3 loop is CASSLGRDLGGYTF. The CDR3 DNA reads TGTGCCAGCAGTTTAGGCAGGGATTTGGGCGGCTACACCTTC.

This clonotype has a single count. The chain employs TRBV27 and TRBJ2-7; D might be TRBD2 (7 bases). The CDR3 runs 18 residues. V was clipped by 2 bases and J by 6 bases, with 26 bases between them. CDR1 and CDR2 from the germline V gene are MNHEY and SMNVEV (reference sequence). The CDR3 DNA sequence: TGTGCCAGCAGTTTAAAATCCCAGCGGGACATTTTACTAAGCGAGCAGTACTTC. This translates into CASSLKSQRDILLSEQYF.

CDR3 bases: TGTGCCATCAGAGGGGTCAGCCACTACGAGCAGTACTTC. Encoded protein: CAIRGVSHYEQYF. V usage is TRBV10-3 and J usage is TRBJ2-7; a weak D match, TRBD1 (5 bases). The V and J ends lost 6 bases and 3 bases respectively, with 12 bases between them. This CDR3 has 13 amino acids. Germline V gene data show CDR1 as ENHRY and CDR2 as SYGVKD.

This clonotype was observed many times. The gene calls are TRBV20-1 and TRBJ1-1; D unclear. Between the trimmed V and J ends, which lost 2 bases and 6 bases, there was a span of 10 bases. The CDR3 runs 12 residues. CDR1 and CDR2 (germline): DFQATT, SNEGSKA (reference sequence). The CDR3 loop is CSARKEGPEAFF. CDR3 coding DNA: TGCAGTGCTAGAAAGGAGGGCCCTGAAGCTTTCTTT.

The chain carries TRBV10-3 and TRBJ2-6; D is unclear. The V gene's germline CDR1 is ENHRY and CDR2 SYGVKD. V lost 5 bases and J 0 bases, leaving 5 bases between the germline ends. This CDR3 is built from 14 residues. The CDR3 region is CAISRNSGANVLTF. CDR3 nucleotides: TGTGCCATCAGTCGAAACTCTGGGGCCAACGTCCTGACTTTC.

This clonotype was picked up a small number of times. The chain uses TRBV5-4 and TRBJ2-7, with 9 bases identical to TRBD2. Germline loops: CDR1 SGHNT, CDR2 YYREEE (reference sequence). The CDR3 sequence is 16 residues long. J lost 6 bases, V lost 0 bases, and 10 bases had no gene match. The CDR3 is CASSLAGAGGLIEQYF. The CDR3 region has the DNA TGTGCCAGCAGCTTGGCGGGGGCGGGAGGGCTTATCGAGCAGTACTTC.

Concerning this clonotype: Relative to the germline gene, one junction end is altered; a read error may explain this. The rearrangement links TRBV10-3 to TRBJ1-1; TRBD1 aligns across 11 bases. Germline CDR1 reads ENHRY; CDR2 reads SYGVKD. The CDR3 has 17 amino acids. The CDR3 sequence is CASSAGTGGALDTEAFF. CDR3 DNA sequence: TGTGCCAGCAGTGCCGGGACAGGGGGGGCATTGGACACTGAAGCTTTCTTT.

This clonotype appeared a few times. This rearrangement joins TRBV11-2 to TRBJ2-2; 8 positions match TRBD2. This CDR3 region has 17 residues. V lost 0 bases, J lost 6 bases, and 9 bases stayed unmatched. CDR1 is SGHAT and CDR2 is FQNNGV in the germline V gene. The CDR3: CASSLDGSGGIPGELFF. CDR3 bases: TGTGCCAGCAGCTTAGATGGGAGCGGGGGAATACCCGGGGAGCTGTTTTTT.

The chain employs TRBV5-6 and TRBJ2-5; D is perhaps TRBD1 or TRBD2 (5 bases each). Trimming stripped 4 bases from V and 1 base from J, with 11 bases between. This CDR3 has 14 amino acids. The germline CDR1 and CDR2 sequences are SGHDT and YYEEEE. The CDR3 nucleotides are TGTGCCAGCAGCCGGGACCCGGTCCAAGAGACCCAGTACTTC. As protein: CASSRDPVQETQYF.

Worth noting for this clonotype: A much larger clone differs by one base, so this may be a read error. This chain uses TRBV4-1 with TRBJ1-5; D gene ambiguous. The J call may be mistaken, given a closer DNA end match to TRBJ2-3. The CDR3 extends over 13 amino acids. Germline V CDR1 and CDR2: MGHRA, YSYEKL. The CDR3: CASSQDTRQPQYF. In nucleotides, the CDR3 is TGCGCCAGCAGCCAAGATACGCGTCAGCCCCAGTATTTT.

The chain has TRBV2 and TRBJ1-4; D is unclear. The germline V gene encodes CDR1 SNHLY and CDR2 FYNNEI. The CDR3 extends over 12 amino acids. The V gene lost 8 bases and the J gene lost 8 bases, with 12 bases spanning the gap. This chain's CDR3 is CASAGAEEKLFF. CDR3 nucleotide sequence: TGTGCCAGCGCTGGCGCCGAGGAAAAACTGTTTTTT.

Turning to this clonotype: The junction differs from germline at one of its ends, possibly a read error. The gene calls are TRBV5-6 and TRBJ2-2; D perhaps matches TRBD1 (5 bases). CDR3 length: 16 residues. CDR1 and CDR2 from the germline V gene are SGHDT and YYEEEE. The CDR3 DNA reads as TGCGCCAGCACCGCTCTTCGCAGGGAGAACACCGGGGAGCTGTTTTTT. This codes for CASTALRRENTGELFF.

This chain connects TRBV29-1 to TRBJ1-1; D not resolved. Germline V lookup: CDR1 SQVTM, CDR2 ANQGSEA. V gave up 4 bases and J gave up 0 bases, with 6 bases separating them. CDR3 size: 12 residues. Here the CDR3 reads CSVVRVNTEAFF. For the CDR3, the DNA is TGCAGCGTTGTCCGGGTGAACACTGAAGCTTTCTTT.

This clonotype was observed at least ten times. The rearrangement links TRBV20-1 to TRBJ1-1, with D hard to call. In germline, CDR1 is DFQATT, CDR2 SNEGSKA (reference sequence). This CDR3 contains 13 residues. Trimming left V 1 base short and J 3 bases short, with 9 bases between. CDR3 sequence reads: CSARGGVDTEAFF. In nucleotides, the CDR3 is TGCAGTGCTAGAGGTGGGGTGGACACTGAAGCTTTCTTT.

This clonotype was seen only a few times. This chain connects TRBV29-1 to TRBJ1-4; D is perhaps TRBD1 (6 bases). CDR1 is SQVTM, CDR2 ANQGSEA, per germline. V lost 6 bases and J lost 7, with 12 bases in between. CDR3 length: 12 residues. The CDR3 here is CSVRQESEKLFF. The CDR3 DNA sequence: TGCAGCGTGCGACAGGAGAGTGAAAAACTGTTTTTT.

This clonotype appeared a few times. The chain links TRBV25-1 to TRBJ1-2, with D perhaps matching TRBD1 (5 bases). The CDR3 loop spans 12 amino acids. Trimming cost V 4 bases and J 8 bases, with 11 bases left between them. CDR1 and CDR2 (germline): MGHDK, SYGVNS. In nucleotides, the CDR3 is TGTGCCAGCAGTGGACCAGGGTACGGCTACACCTTC. This translates into CASSGPGYGYTF.

The chain is built from TRBV13 and TRBJ1-1; D unclear. Germline CDR1 is PRHDT and CDR2 is FYEKMQ (reference sequence). The CDR3 has 8 residues. V gave up 5 bases and J gave up 13 bases, with 5 bases separating them. The CDR3 DNA follows: TGTGCCAGCAGCGGCAGTTTCTTT. It is translated as CASSGSFF.

The sample holds many counts of this clonotype. The gene calls are TRBV5-1 and TRBJ2-7, with a possible D match to TRBD1 (5 bases). The length of the CDR3 is 15 residues. Per germline, CDR1 SGHRS and CDR2 YFSETQ. Trimming removed 2 bases at V and 0 bases at J, with 12 bases between. CDR3 in amino acids: CASSLELGVSYEQYF. CDR3 coding DNA: TGCGCCAGCAGCTTAGAATTAGGGGTCTCCTACGAGCAGTACTTC.

A word on this clonotype: A much larger clone differs from this one at a single base, so this may be a read error. The chain joins TRBV5-1 to TRBJ2-7; the D gene is possibly TRBD1 (6 bases). The CDR3 sequence is 12 residues long. Germline CDR1 is SGHRS and CDR2 is YFSETQ. Trimming removed 4 bases from V and 6 bases from J, with 11 bases in between. CDR3 sequence: CASSAGRGEQYF. The CDR3 DNA reads as TGCGCCAGCAGCGCTGGCAGGGGCGAGCAGTACTTC.

This clonotype was observed a few times. The chain links TRBV20-1 to TRBJ1-1, with D perhaps TRBD1 (5 bases). This CDR3 spans 12 amino acids. The ends were cut back, 8 bases at V and 5 bases at J, with 15 bases in the middle. Germline V gene lookup returns CDR1 DFQATT and CDR2 SNEGSKA (reference sequence). The CDR3 coding sequence is TGCAGTCTATTTCCCCGGGGGACTGAAGCTTTCTTT. Protein product: CSLFPRGTEAFF.

This clonotype was observed at least ten times. The chain is built from TRBV7-2 and TRBJ2-2; D is ambiguous. CDR1 SGHTA and CDR2 FQGNSA come from the germline V gene. The CDR3 extends over 15 amino acids. Trimming left V 7 bases short and J 0 bases short, with 12 bases between. CDR3 coding DNA: TGTGCCAGCAAGAGACCCCAAACGAACACCGGGGAGCTGTTTTTT. Translation: CASKRPQTNTGELFF.